The rows below give T cell receptor beta chains drawn from one sample of a study of blood T cell repertoires in COVID-19. Profiling relied on immunoSEQ multiplex PCR, and the TCRdb table lists in-frame clones only, not all of them. The sample has roughly 340,000 clones; around nine tenths are singletons. The sequenced material came from peripheral blood. These receptors were collected from a woman under 30 who had recovered from COVID-19. Each CDR3 is given with its conserved first and last residue. Each record gives: D gene, V gene, clone size, J gene, CDR3 protein, CDR3 DNA. D genes are given only for firm matches. Not all rows give a size; the values are once, few, many and, for expanded clones, a class.

d_gene: NA; v_gene: TRBV5-4; abundance: NA; j_gene: TRBJ2-1; CDR3aa: CASSLAGSYNEQFF; CDR3nt: TGTGCCAGCAGCTTAGCTGGTTCGTACAATGAGCAGTTCTTC
d_gene: NA; v_gene: TRBV4-3; abundance: NA; j_gene: TRBJ1-1; CDR3aa: CASSQWGAEAFF; CDR3nt: TGCGCCAGCAGCCAGTGGGGGGCTGAAGCTTTCTTT
d_gene: NA; v_gene: TRBV9; abundance: NA; j_gene: TRBJ2-1; CDR3aa: CASSGDSSSYNEQFF; CDR3nt: TGTGCCAGCAGCGGTGACTCGAGCTCCTACAATGAGCAGTTCTTC
d_gene: NA; v_gene: TRBV6-2/TRBV6-3; abundance: NA; j_gene: TRBJ2-5; CDR3aa: CASTPSLGGTQYF; CDR3nt: TGTGCCAGCACCCCTTCGCTGGGAGGGACCCAGTACTTC
d_gene: TRBD2; v_gene: TRBV6-4; abundance: NA; j_gene: TRBJ2-2; CDR3aa: CASISGLADTGELFF; CDR3nt: TGTGCCAGCATATCGGGACTAGCGGACACCGGGGAGCTGTTTTTT
d_gene: NA; v_gene: TRBV7-2; abundance: NA; j_gene: TRBJ1-5; CDR3aa: CASSLSGMGQPQHF; CDR3nt: TGTGCCAGCAGCTTATCAGGGATGGGACAGCCCCAGCATTTT
d_gene: NA; v_gene: TRBV5-1; abundance: NA; j_gene: TRBJ1-2; CDR3aa: CASSPQGPSHGYTF; CDR3nt: TGCGCCAGCAGCCCACAGGGACCCTCTCACGGCTACACCTTC
d_gene: NA; v_gene: TRBV9; abundance: NA; j_gene: TRBJ1-2; CDR3aa: CASRGWATEGNDGYTF; CDR3nt: TGTGCCAGCCGGGGGTGGGCGACTGAGGGGAATGATGGCTACACCTTC
d_gene: TRBD1; v_gene: TRBV5-6; abundance: few; j_gene: TRBJ1-2; CDR3aa: CASSQPGQQITYTF; CDR3nt: TGTGCCAGCAGCCAACCGGGACAGCAGATTACTTACACCTTC
d_gene: TRBD1; v_gene: TRBV15; abundance: NA; j_gene: TRBJ1-1; CDR3aa: CATSRDRGTGSEAFF; CDR3nt: TGTGCCACCAGCAGAGATAGGGGGACAGGCTCTGAAGCTTTCTTT
d_gene: TRBD1; v_gene: TRBV14; abundance: NA; j_gene: TRBJ2-3; CDR3aa: CASSQTTTLVRDRRTDTQYF; CDR3nt: TGTGCCAGCAGCCAAACGACTACATTGGTCCGGGACAGGCGCACAGATACGCAGTATTTT
d_gene: NA; v_gene: TRBV10-3; abundance: NA; j_gene: TRBJ1-2; CDR3aa: CAISDRTDRGYTF; CDR3nt: TGTGCCATCAGTGATCGGACAGATCGAGGCTACACCTTC
d_gene: TRBD2; v_gene: TRBV19; abundance: once; j_gene: TRBJ2-1; CDR3aa: CASSRHIGTSGRAEYNEQFF; CDR3nt: TGTGCCAGTAGTAGGCACATAGGGACTAGCGGGAGGGCGGAGTACAATGAGCAGTTCTTC
d_gene: TRBD2; v_gene: TRBV6-2/TRBV6-3; abundance: NA; j_gene: TRBJ2-1; CDR3aa: CASSLTSGRESYNEQFF; CDR3nt: TGTGCCAGCAGTTTGACTAGCGGGAGGGAGTCCTACAATGAGCAGTTCTTC
d_gene: NA; v_gene: TRBV11-3; abundance: NA; j_gene: TRBJ2-2; CDR3aa: CASSPRPYERANTGELFF; CDR3nt: TGTGCCAGCAGCCCAAGGCCCTACGAGCGGGCGAACACCGGGGAGCTGTTTTTT
d_gene: NA; v_gene: TRBV6-4; abundance: NA; j_gene: TRBJ2-3; CDR3aa: CASSDSFPSSTDTQYF; CDR3nt: TGTGCCAGCAGTGACTCGTTTCCGTCTAGCACAGATACGCAGTATTTT
d_gene: TRBD1; v_gene: TRBV5-5; abundance: NA; j_gene: TRBJ1-1; CDR3aa: CASSRQGRVTEAFF; CDR3nt: TGTGCCAGCAGCCGACAGGGTCGTGTCACTGAAGCTTTCTTT
d_gene: NA; v_gene: TRBV5-6; abundance: NA; j_gene: TRBJ2-5; CDR3aa: CASSFRGGETQYF; CDR3nt: TGTGCCAGCAGCTTCCGAGGAGGGGAGACCCAGTACTTC
d_gene: NA; v_gene: TRBV12-3/TRBV12-4; abundance: NA; j_gene: TRBJ1-4; CDR3aa: CASSLGNGEKLFF; CDR3nt: TGTGCCAGCAGTCTCGGGAATGGGGAAAAACTGTTTTTT
d_gene: TRBD2; v_gene: TRBV5-4; abundance: NA; j_gene: TRBJ2-3; CDR3aa: CASSRRLALGTDTQYF; CDR3nt: TGTGCCAGCAGCCGGAGACTAGCTTTGGGCACAGATACGCAGTATTTT
d_gene: NA; v_gene: TRBV29-1; abundance: NA; j_gene: TRBJ1-5; CDR3aa: CSVWLTDSNQPQHF; CDR3nt: TGCAGCGTTTGGCTGACAGATAGCAATCAGCCCCAGCATTTT
d_gene: NA; v_gene: TRBV7-9; abundance: NA; j_gene: TRBJ1-1; CDR3aa: CASSQTGAEAFF; CDR3nt: TGTGCCAGCAGTCAGACAGGCGCTGAAGCTTTCTTT
d_gene: NA; v_gene: TRBV19; abundance: NA; j_gene: TRBJ2-1; CDR3aa: CASSIDQTGPYNEQFF; CDR3nt: TGTGCCAGTAGTATAGACCAGACTGGTCCCTACAATGAGCAGTTCTTC
d_gene: TRBD1; v_gene: TRBV2; abundance: NA; j_gene: TRBJ1-1; CDR3aa: CASSDQGENTEAFF; CDR3nt: TGTGCCAGCAGTGATCAGGGGGAGAACACTGAAGCTTTCTTT
d_gene: TRBD2; v_gene: TRBV7-2; abundance: NA; j_gene: TRBJ2-1; CDR3aa: CASMQAGASYNEQFF; CDR3nt: TGTGCCAGCATGCAAGCGGGAGCTTCGTACAATGAGCAGTTCTTC
d_gene: NA; v_gene: TRBV7-2; abundance: few; j_gene: TRBJ2-1; CDR3aa: CASSFPPDYSSSYNEQFF; CDR3nt: TGTGCCAGCAGCTTCCCACCGGACTATTCGAGCTCCTACAATGAGCAGTTCTTC
d_gene: TRBD1; v_gene: TRBV6-5; abundance: NA; j_gene: TRBJ2-3; CDR3aa: CASSRGQGTDTQYF; CDR3nt: TGTGCCAGCAGCCGCGGACAGGGCACAGATACGCAGTATTTT
d_gene: NA; v_gene: TRBV27; abundance: NA; j_gene: TRBJ2-3; CDR3aa: CASSQEGGGTDTQYF; CDR3nt: TGTGCCAGCAGTCAGGAAGGGGGGGGAACAGATACGCAGTATTTT
d_gene: TRBD1; v_gene: TRBV5-1; abundance: once; j_gene: TRBJ2-5; CDR3aa: CASSAGQGEETQYF; CDR3nt: TGCGCCAGCAGCGCCGGACAGGGAGAAGAGACCCAGTACTTC
d_gene: TRBD1; v_gene: TRBV10-3; abundance: NA; j_gene: TRBJ1-4; CDR3aa: CAISEDRGIEKLFF; CDR3nt: TGTGCCATCAGTGAGGACAGGGGGATTGAAAAACTGTTTTTT
d_gene: NA; v_gene: TRBV11-3; abundance: NA; j_gene: TRBJ2-1; CDR3aa: CASNRRDFIQEQFF; CDR3nt: TGTGCCAGCAACCGAAGGGACTTCATACAGGAGCAGTTCTTC
d_gene: NA; v_gene: TRBV19; abundance: NA; j_gene: TRBJ2-3; CDR3aa: CASSLARIVPPDTQYF; CDR3nt: TGTGCCAGTAGTCTCGCTAGAATTGTACCGCCAGATACGCAGTATTTT
d_gene: NA; v_gene: TRBV13; abundance: once; j_gene: TRBJ2-1; CDR3aa: CASSSRGEDSYNEQFF; CDR3nt: TGTGCCAGCAGCTCCCGGGGAGAGGACTCCTACAATGAGCAGTTCTTC
d_gene: TRBD1; v_gene: TRBV7-7; abundance: NA; j_gene: TRBJ2-5; CDR3aa: CASSPSTGGWGYF; CDR3nt: TGTGCCAGCAGCCCATCTACAGGGGGCTGGGGGTACTTC
d_gene: NA; v_gene: TRBV6-5; abundance: NA; j_gene: TRBJ2-1; CDR3aa: CASSYWGLNNEQFF; CDR3nt: TGTGCCAGCAGTTACTGGGGACTGAACAATGAGCAGTTCTTC
d_gene: TRBD1; v_gene: TRBV7-9; abundance: NA; j_gene: TRBJ1-1; CDR3aa: CASSSGGTGPFRTEAFF; CDR3nt: TGTGCCAGCAGCTCCGGGGGGACAGGTCCCTTTCGCACTGAAGCTTTCTTT
d_gene: NA; v_gene: TRBV3-1/TRBV3-2; abundance: NA; j_gene: TRBJ1-2; CDR3aa: CASSQGRGNGYTF; CDR3nt: TGTGCCAGCAGCCAAGGGCGGGGGAATGGCTACACCTTC
d_gene: NA; v_gene: TRBV15; abundance: NA; j_gene: TRBJ1-4; CDR3aa: CATSRDRWTVNEKLFF; CDR3nt: TGTGCCACCAGCAGAGATCGATGGACAGTTAATGAAAAACTGTTTTTT
d_gene: TRBD2; v_gene: TRBV19; abundance: NA; j_gene: TRBJ2-5; CDR3aa: CASRGLDQETQYF; CDR3nt: TGTGCCAGTAGAGGACTAGACCAAGAGACCCAGTACTTC
d_gene: NA; v_gene: TRBV19; abundance: NA; j_gene: TRBJ1-2; CDR3aa: CASREGPGYTF; CDR3nt: TGTGCCAGTAGAGAGGGTCCTGGCTACACCTTC
d_gene: NA; v_gene: TRBV4-1; abundance: NA; j_gene: TRBJ2-1; CDR3aa: CASSLGVEQFF; CDR3nt: TGCGCCAGCAGCCTGGGCGTCGAGCAGTTCTTC
d_gene: NA; v_gene: TRBV30; abundance: NA; j_gene: TRBJ1-2; CDR3aa: CAWSARTVSYGYTF; CDR3nt: TGTGCCTGGAGTGCGAGGACAGTATCCTATGGCTACACCTTC
d_gene: TRBD2; v_gene: TRBV5-1; abundance: NA; j_gene: TRBJ2-1; CDR3aa: CASRKLAGYNEQFF; CDR3nt: TGCGCCAGCAGAAAACTAGCGGGATACAATGAGCAGTTCTTC
d_gene: TRBD1; v_gene: TRBV6-6; abundance: few; j_gene: TRBJ1-5; CDR3aa: CASGQVLQPQHF; CDR3nt: TGTGCCAGCGGACAGGTCCTTCAGCCCCAGCATTTT
d_gene: NA; v_gene: TRBV7-9; abundance: NA; j_gene: TRBJ1-5; CDR3aa: CASSPGQGREPQHF; CDR3nt: TGTGCCAGCAGCCCGGGACAAGGACGCGAGCCCCAGCATTTT
d_gene: NA; v_gene: TRBV19; abundance: NA; j_gene: TRBJ2-5; CDR3aa: CASSALRQGGYETQYF; CDR3nt: TGTGCCAGTAGTGCCCTCCGGCAGGGAGGTTATGAGACCCAGTACTTC
d_gene: NA; v_gene: TRBV19; abundance: NA; j_gene: TRBJ1-2; CDR3aa: CASSIVTGGNYGYTF; CDR3nt: TGTGCCAGTAGTATTGTTACAGGAGGGAACTATGGCTACACCTTC
d_gene: NA; v_gene: TRBV11-3; abundance: NA; j_gene: TRBJ2-3; CDR3aa: CASSLDPQRDTQYF; CDR3nt: TGTGCCAGCAGCTTAGACCCGCAGAGGGATACGCAGTATTTT
d_gene: TRBD1; v_gene: TRBV5-1; abundance: NA; j_gene: TRBJ1-2; CDR3aa: CASSPDRGEYGYTF; CDR3nt: TGCGCCAGCAGCCCGGACAGGGGCGAATATGGCTACACCTTC
d_gene: NA; v_gene: TRBV7-9; abundance: NA; j_gene: TRBJ2-3; CDR3aa: CASSLPVLADTQYF; CDR3nt: TGTGCCAGCAGCTTGCCGGTCCTAGCAGATACGCAGTATTTT
d_gene: TRBD2; v_gene: TRBV6-2/TRBV6-3; abundance: NA; j_gene: TRBJ2-4; CDR3aa: CASSSPGLAGGPATKNIQYF; CDR3nt: TGTGCCAGCAGCTCCCCCGGACTAGCGGGAGGGCCGGCGACCAAAAACATTCAGTACTTC
d_gene: NA; v_gene: TRBV13; abundance: NA; j_gene: TRBJ2-6; CDR3aa: CASSPVHSGANVLTF; CDR3nt: TGTGCCAGCAGCCCCGTACATTCTGGGGCCAACGTCCTGACTTTC
d_gene: NA; v_gene: TRBV5-1; abundance: NA; j_gene: TRBJ1-2; CDR3aa: CASSGGSANYGYTF; CDR3nt: TGCGCCAGCAGCGGGGGCAGCGCTAACTATGGCTACACCTTC